The text below deals with one T cell receptor beta chain. Its specific antigen is unknown. Base qualities are not at hand, and no much larger clone is one base apart. CD8 naive samples were obtained by positive selection for CCR7 among CD45RO-negative cells, yielding a CD45RA+CCR7+ population from which TemRA cells were excluded. Donors were healthy HIV-negative adults with no recently reported acute infections or vaccinations. All donors were Caucasian adults living in Nashville, Tennessee, USA. Blood was collected by leukapheresis, and PBMCs were isolated by Ficoll-Histopaque density gradient centrifugation and then cryopreserved in liquid nitrogen vapor phase. Analytical flow cytometry was used to check the purity and quantity of each magnetically sorted T cell population. Each sorted fraction had its genomic DNA isolated and then quantified by UV absorbance on a Nanodrop 2000c. The data stem from a study of shared clonotypes between healthy human individuals (dated by TCRdb to the early 2020s). Looking at the study overall: The cohort comprised a couple of women and a few men aged 18 to 49 years. To estimate repertoire size and how much clonotypes are shared between individuals, the study performed deep sequencing of blood TCR repertoires from roughly five healthy adults. Libraries were prepared and TCR repertoires were sequenced by different laboratories using diverse techniques, in order to increase sequencing depth and limit assay-specific biases. For each donor, CD4 naive and CD4 memory were each given three plates, CD8 naive was given two plates, and CD8 memory was given one plate. Between about 0.9 and 10 billion PBMCs per donor were obtained by leukapheresis.

What the study reported, not specific to this receptor: Across a handful of donors, approximately 4.9% of naive CD4, 3% to 3.5% of naive CD8, under 2.5% of memory CD4, and 0.4% of memory CD8 clonotypes were shared. Based on pairwise subsampling, the degree of clonotype sharing among donors was expected to be affected by sequencing depth. Compared with non-shared clonotypes, the clonotypes found in all four sorted-subset donors had higher generation probabilities. Even with the large sequencing depth, rarefaction of the sorted-subset datasets indicated that sequencing was incomplete. Estimated clonotype richness was generally larger for naive than for memory subsets. Because the study included a small number of donors, the genetic and exposure-history diversity represented was limited. Sampling was restricted to blood, and TCR repertoires in tissues likely differ from the TCR repertoires found in blood.

Using the deep immunoSEQ assay, TCR CDR3 regions were amplified from genomic DNA by multiplex PCR. Genomic DNA extracted from each cell subset was distributed evenly over all wells of several immunoSEQ 96-well plates, and each plate served as one replicate. For sorted subsets, around 0.2 ug of genomic DNA, equivalent to tens of thousands of T cell genomes, went into each replicate PCR. Purified libraries were quantified with a Qubit 3.0 fluorometer, sized on a Bioanalyzer 2100, and re-quantified with the KAPA Library Quantification kit. Every immunoSEQ 96-well plate was sequenced on a dedicated single-read 150-cycle Illumina NextSeq 550 flow cell. Regarding the original processing steps: The immunoSEQ output contained only junctional sequences without quality scores, so filtering could not match that applied to full-length reads. Sequences were annotated with PyIR, a Python wrapper for IgBLAST v1.9, using IMGT germline references to assign V/J genes and CDR3. Reads with weak V/J assignments (E-value above 1e-6), missing CDR3, stop codons, out-of-frame junctions, or ambiguous translated residues were removed. A V3J clonotype was defined by an identical inferred V gene, J gene, and CDR3 amino acid sequence. The percentage overlap between two repertoires was calculated by dividing the number of shared unique clonotypes by the size of the smaller repertoire. RTK rarefaction, the Chao1 estimator, and Recon v2.1 estimates of unobserved clonotypes were used to assess repertoire richness. Generation probabilities for all TCRbeta clonotypes obtained by the gDNA method from a few donors were computed using OLGA. As stored in TCRdb, this immuneACCESS dataset retains in-frame rearrangements with V and J assigned. A fraction of the clones does not appear; measured against another copy, unresolved V genes explain less than half of the discrepancy, and the remainder lacks a known reason. The V and J calls and clone size were taken over from that table, and D and trimming were inferred from the DNA. The sample table contains roughly 2 million clones; only one count was recorded for approximately 94% of them. Around 1.1% of the sample belongs to the ten largest clones.

A distance of 15 bases separates the germline ends of V and J, which lose 2 bases and 1 base respectively. The germline V gene supplies CDR1 SGHAT and CDR2 FQNNGV. Its CDR3 holds 16 amino acids, cysteine through phenylalanine. The entry retains the CDR3 DNA only, 48 bases that are in frame from base 1. The receptor chain draws on TRBV11-2 and TRBJ2-7; possibly the D gene is TRBD2, per 6 matching bases. The clonotype was recovered from a man aged 18-30 years in good health. Source material: naive CD8+ T cells sorted from blood. In light of the paper, this sample's cell subset or site label describes: CD45RA+CCR7+. The nucleotide sequence is given as TGTGCCAGCAGCTTATCTTACGGGAGCCCATCCTACGAGCAGTACTTC. This sequence encodes CASSLSYGSPSYEQYF.